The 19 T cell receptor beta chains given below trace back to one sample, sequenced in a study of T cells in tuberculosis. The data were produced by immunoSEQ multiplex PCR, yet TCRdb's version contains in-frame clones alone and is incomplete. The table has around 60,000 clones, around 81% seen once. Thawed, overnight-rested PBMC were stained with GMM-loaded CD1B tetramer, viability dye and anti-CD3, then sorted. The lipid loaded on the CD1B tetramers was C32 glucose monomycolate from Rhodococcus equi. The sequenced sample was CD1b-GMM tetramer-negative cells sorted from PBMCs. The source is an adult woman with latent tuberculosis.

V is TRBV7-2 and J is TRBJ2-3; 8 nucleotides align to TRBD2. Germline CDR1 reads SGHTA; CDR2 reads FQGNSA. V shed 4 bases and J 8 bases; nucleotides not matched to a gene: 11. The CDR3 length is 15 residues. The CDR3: CASSSSPGGGLTQYF. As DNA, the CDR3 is TGTGCCAGCAGCTCCTCCCCGGGCGGGGGGCTTACGCAGTATTTT.

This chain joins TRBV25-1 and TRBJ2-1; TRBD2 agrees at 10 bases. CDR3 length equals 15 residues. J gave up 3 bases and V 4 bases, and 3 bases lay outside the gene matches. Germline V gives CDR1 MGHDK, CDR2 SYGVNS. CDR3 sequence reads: CASSALAGVYNEQFF. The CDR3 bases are TGTGCCAGCAGTGCTCTAGCGGGGGTCTACAATGAGCAGTTCTTC.

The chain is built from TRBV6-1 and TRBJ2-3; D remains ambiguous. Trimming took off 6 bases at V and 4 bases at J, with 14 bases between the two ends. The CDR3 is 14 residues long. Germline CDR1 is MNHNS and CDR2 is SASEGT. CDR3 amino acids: CASSLRGVADTQYF. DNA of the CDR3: TGTGCCAGCAGCTTAAGAGGAGTCGCAGATACGCAGTATTTT.

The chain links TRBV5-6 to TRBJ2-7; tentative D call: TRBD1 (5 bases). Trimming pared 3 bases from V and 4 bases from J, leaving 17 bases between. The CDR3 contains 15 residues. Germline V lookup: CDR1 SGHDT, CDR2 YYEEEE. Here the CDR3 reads CASSCPSTGVYEQYF. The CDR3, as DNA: TGTGCCAGCAGCTGCCCCTCTACAGGAGTTTACGAGCAGTACTTC.

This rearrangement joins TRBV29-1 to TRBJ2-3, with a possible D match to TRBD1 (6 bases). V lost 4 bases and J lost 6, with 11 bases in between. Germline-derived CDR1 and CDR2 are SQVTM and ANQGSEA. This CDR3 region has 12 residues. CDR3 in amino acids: CSVGQVKDTQYF. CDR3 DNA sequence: TGCAGCGTTGGACAGGTCAAGGATACGCAGTATTTT.

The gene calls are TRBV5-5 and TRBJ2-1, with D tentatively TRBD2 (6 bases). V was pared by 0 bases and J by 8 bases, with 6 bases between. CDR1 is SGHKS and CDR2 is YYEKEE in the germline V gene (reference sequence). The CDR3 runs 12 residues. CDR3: CASSLGLDEQFF. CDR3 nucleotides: TGTGCCAGCAGCTTGGGACTAGATGAGCAGTTCTTC.

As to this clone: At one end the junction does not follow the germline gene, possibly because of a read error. CDR3 protein: CASTLGDSYEQYF. CDR3 nucleotide sequence: TGTGCCAGCACCTTGGGGGACAGCTACGAGCAGTACTTC. V usage is TRBV5-5 and J usage is TRBJ2-7, with 7 bases fitting TRBD1. The germline CDR1 and CDR2 sequences are SGHKS and YYEKEE (reference sequence). CDR3 length: 13 amino acids. Full variable domain (outside the CDR3, taken from reference TRBV5-5 and TRBJ2-7): DAGVTQSPTHLIKTRGQQVTLRCSPISGHKSVSWYQQVLGQGPQFIFQYYEKEERGRGNFPDRFSARQFPNYSSELNVNALLLGDSALYLCASTLGDSYEQYFGPGTRLTVT.

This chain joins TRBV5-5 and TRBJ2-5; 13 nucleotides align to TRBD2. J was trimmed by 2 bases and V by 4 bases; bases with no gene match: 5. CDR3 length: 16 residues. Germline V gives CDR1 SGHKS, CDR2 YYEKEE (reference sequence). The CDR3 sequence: CASSRPGLAGQETQYF. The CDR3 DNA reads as TGTGCCAGCAGCCGCCCGGGACTAGCGGGACAAGAGACCCAGTACTTC.

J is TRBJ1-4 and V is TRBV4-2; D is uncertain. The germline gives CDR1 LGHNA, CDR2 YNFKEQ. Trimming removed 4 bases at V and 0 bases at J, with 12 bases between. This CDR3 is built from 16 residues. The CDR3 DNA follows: TGTGCCAGCAGCCCGCTAGGCCTTGCAACTAATGAAAAACTGTTTTTT. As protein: CASSPLGLATNEKLFF.

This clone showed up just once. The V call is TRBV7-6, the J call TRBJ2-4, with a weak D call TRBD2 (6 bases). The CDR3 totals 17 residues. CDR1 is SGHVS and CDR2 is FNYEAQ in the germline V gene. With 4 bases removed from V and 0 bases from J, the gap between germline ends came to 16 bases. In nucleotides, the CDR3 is TGTGCCAGCAGCTACGAAGCGGGTGGACTAGCCAAAAACATTCAGTACTTC. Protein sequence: CASSYEAGGLAKNIQYF.

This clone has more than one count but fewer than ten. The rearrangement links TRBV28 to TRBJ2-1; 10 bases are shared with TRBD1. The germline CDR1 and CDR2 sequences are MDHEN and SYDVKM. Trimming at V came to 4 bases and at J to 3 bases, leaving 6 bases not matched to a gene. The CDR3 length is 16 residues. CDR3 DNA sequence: TGTGCCAGCAGTTACGGACAGGGGGGTGACTACAATGAGCAGTTCTTC. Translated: CASSYGQGGDYNEQFF.

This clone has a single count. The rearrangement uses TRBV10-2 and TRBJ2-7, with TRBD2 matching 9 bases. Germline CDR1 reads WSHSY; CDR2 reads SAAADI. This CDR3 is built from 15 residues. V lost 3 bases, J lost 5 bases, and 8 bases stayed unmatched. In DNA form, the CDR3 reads TGCGCCAGCAGTGACCCCCCGGGACTAGCCGACGAGCAGTACTTC. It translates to CASSDPPGLADEQYF.

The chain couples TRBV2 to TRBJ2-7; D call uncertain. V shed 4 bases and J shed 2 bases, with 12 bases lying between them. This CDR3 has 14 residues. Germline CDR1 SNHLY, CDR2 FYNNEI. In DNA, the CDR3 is TGTGCCAGCAGTGGGAGTCAACCTACCTACGAGCAGTACTTC. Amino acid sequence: CASSGSQPTYEQYF.

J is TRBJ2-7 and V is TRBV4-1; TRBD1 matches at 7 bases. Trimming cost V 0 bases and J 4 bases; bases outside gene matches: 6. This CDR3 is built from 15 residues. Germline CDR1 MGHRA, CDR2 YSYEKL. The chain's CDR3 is CASSQELQGIYEQYF. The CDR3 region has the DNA TGCGCCAGCAGCCAAGAATTACAGGGGATTTACGAGCAGTACTTC.

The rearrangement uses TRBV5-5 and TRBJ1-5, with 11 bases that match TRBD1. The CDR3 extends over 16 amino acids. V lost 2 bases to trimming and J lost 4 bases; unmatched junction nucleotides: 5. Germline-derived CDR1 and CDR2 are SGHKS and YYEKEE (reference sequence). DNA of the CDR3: TGTGCCAGCAGCTTAGGGGACAGGGGGAAAAATCAGCCCCAGCATTTT. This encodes CASSLGDRGKNQPQHF.

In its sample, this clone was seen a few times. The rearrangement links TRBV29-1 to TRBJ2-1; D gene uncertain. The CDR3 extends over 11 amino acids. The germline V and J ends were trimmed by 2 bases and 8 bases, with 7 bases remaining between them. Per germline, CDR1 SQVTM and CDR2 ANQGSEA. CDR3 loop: CSVERRDEQFF. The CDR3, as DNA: TGCAGCGTTGAACGACGGGATGAGCAGTTCTTC.

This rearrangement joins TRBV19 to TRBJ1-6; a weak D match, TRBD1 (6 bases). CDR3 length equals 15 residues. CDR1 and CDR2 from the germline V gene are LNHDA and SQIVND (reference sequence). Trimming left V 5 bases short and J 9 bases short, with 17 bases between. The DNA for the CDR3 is TGTGCCAGTAGTCCCCTGAACAGGGATAGTTCACCCCTCCACTTT. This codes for CASSPLNRDSSPLHF. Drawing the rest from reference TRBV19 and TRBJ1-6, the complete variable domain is DGGITQSPKYLFRKEGQNVTLSCEQNLNHDAMYWYRQDPGQGLRLIYYSQIVNDFQKGDIAEGYSVSREKKESFPLTVTSAQKNPTAFYLCASSPLNRDSSPLHFGNGTRLTVT.

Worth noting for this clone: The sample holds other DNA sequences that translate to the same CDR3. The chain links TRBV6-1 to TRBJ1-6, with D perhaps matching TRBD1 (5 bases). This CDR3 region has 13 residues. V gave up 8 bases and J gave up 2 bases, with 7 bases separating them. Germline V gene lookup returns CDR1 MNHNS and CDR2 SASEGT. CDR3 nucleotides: TGTGCCAGCCGACAGACCTATAATTCACCCCTCCACTTT. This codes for CASRQTYNSPLHF.

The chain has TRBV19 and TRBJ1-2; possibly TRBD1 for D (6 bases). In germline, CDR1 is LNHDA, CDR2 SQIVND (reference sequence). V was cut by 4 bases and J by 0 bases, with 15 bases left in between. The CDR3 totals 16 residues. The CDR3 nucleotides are TGTGCCAGTAGTAGCCCCCGGACAGCCGCTAACTATGGCTACACCTTC. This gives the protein CASSSPRTAANYGYTF. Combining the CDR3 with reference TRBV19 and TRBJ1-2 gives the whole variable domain DGGITQSPKYLFRKEGQNVTLSCEQNLNHDAMYWYRQDPGQGLRLIYYSQIVNDFQKGDIAEGYSVSREKKESFPLTVTSAQKNPTAFYLCASSSPRTAANYGYTFGSGTRLTVV.